The next 7 T cell receptor beta chains were all read from a single sample in a study of T-cell memory formation after mild COVID-19. In TCRdb, the 5' RACE reads were re-called with MiXCR into one record per CDR3 protein. The top ten hold 12% of the sample, which has roughly 450,000 distinct CDR3 sequences, roughly 20% seen once. The sample taken for sequencing was PBMCs or a T cell subset sorted from them (not recorded which). The receptors were gathered from an adult woman who had mild COVID-19 (a few samples of this study predate the infection). Cell type and time point are not known.

The chain carries TRBV20-1 and TRBJ2-1, with 15 bases fitting TRBD2. With 6 bases clipped from V and 10 bases from J, the junction kept 10 bases outside the gene matches. The germline V gene encodes CDR1 DFQATT and CDR2 SNEGSKA (reference sequence). This CDR3 spans 15 amino acids. This CDR3 reads CSAPGLAGGSGEQFF. The DNA of the CDR3 is TGCAGTGCCCCTGGACTAGCGGGAGGGTCGGGAGAGCAGTTCTTC.

This clonotype was counted a few times. The chain employs TRBV24-1 and TRBJ2-2; 8 bases fit TRBD1. The length of the CDR3 is 16 residues. Germline values: CDR1 KGHDR, CDR2 SFDVKD. J gave up 7 bases and V 1 base, and 7 bases lay outside the gene matches. CDR3 coding DNA: TGTGCCACCAGTGATTTAGGACAGGGTAACGACGGGGAGCTGTTTTTT. Protein sequence: CATSDLGQGNDGELFF.

This chain uses TRBV11-2 with TRBJ2-3, with D perhaps matching TRBD2 (7 bases). V shed 1 base and J shed 2 bases, with 19 bases lying between them. Germline lookup yields CDR1 SGHAT and CDR2 FQNNGV. The CDR3 extends over 18 amino acids. This chain's CDR3 is CASSLVAAGAGATDTQYF. CDR3 in DNA: TGTGCCAGCAGCTTAGTCGCCGCGGGGGCGGGAGCCACAGATACGCAGTATTTT.

The J gene is TRBJ2-3, the V gene TRBV18, with 14 bases fitting TRBD2. V trimming: 3 bases; J trimming: 3 bases; junction bases outside the gene matches: 8. The CDR3 totals 18 residues. Germline loops: CDR1 KGHSH, CDR2 LQKENI. The CDR3 loop is CASSPGLAGVGRTDTQYF. In DNA form, the CDR3 reads TGTGCCAGCTCACCGGGACTAGCGGGAGTTGGAAGAACAGATACGCAGTATTTT.

This clonotype was seen only a few times. The V call is TRBV11-2, the J call TRBJ2-3, with D uncertain. Trimming shortened V by 6 bases and J by 0 bases, and 7 bases separated the two germline ends. Germline CDR1 and CDR2: SGHAT and FQNNGV. CDR3 length: 13 residues. The CDR3 nucleotides read TGTGCCAGCAGGACAACTAGCACAGATACGCAGTATTTT. Protein sequence: CASRTTSTDTQYF.

This clonotype was seen a handful of times. V gene TRBV5-1 combines with J gene TRBJ2-3; 9 nucleotides align to TRBD2. Unmatched junction bases numbered 5, after V lost 2 bases and J lost 7 bases. The CDR3 contains 14 residues. Germline V CDR1 and CDR2: SGHRS, YFSETQ. For the CDR3, the DNA is TGCGCCAGCAGCTTAGGAGCGGGGGGTAATACGCAGTATTTT. Translating it yields CASSLGAGGNTQYF.

This chain links TRBV9 with TRBJ2-2; 15 nucleotides align to TRBD2. The CDR3 is 20 residues long. Trimming cost V 4 bases and J 5 bases; bases outside gene matches: 15. Looked up from germline, CDR1 is SGDLS and CDR2 is YYNGEE. The CDR3 DNA reads as TGTGCCAGCAGCAAGACTCCGGGACTAGCGGGAGGCGCCATTACCGGGGAGCTGTTTTTT. It translates to CASSKTPGLAGGAITGELFF.